What follows describes a single T cell receptor (beta chain). TCRdb called the 5' RACE reads again in MiXCR, with one record for every CDR3 protein. The profile covers 1.5 million or so distinct CDR3 sequences, with about 30% appearing a single time and about 0.3% taken by the ten largest. The sample originates from a study of identical twins. V shed 0 bases and J shed 2 bases, with 13 bases lying between them. The CDR3 spans 16 residues. The germline V gene has CDR1 MNHEY and CDR2 SVGEGT. Specimen: cord blood. J is TRBJ1-2 and V is TRBV6-2 or TRBV6-3; D is undetermined. The clonotype was recovered from a newborn girl in good health. CDR3 sequence (DNA): TGTGCCAGCAGTTACTCGACTAGGCCAAAAAACTATGGCTACACCTTC. It translates to CASSYSTRPKNYGYTF.